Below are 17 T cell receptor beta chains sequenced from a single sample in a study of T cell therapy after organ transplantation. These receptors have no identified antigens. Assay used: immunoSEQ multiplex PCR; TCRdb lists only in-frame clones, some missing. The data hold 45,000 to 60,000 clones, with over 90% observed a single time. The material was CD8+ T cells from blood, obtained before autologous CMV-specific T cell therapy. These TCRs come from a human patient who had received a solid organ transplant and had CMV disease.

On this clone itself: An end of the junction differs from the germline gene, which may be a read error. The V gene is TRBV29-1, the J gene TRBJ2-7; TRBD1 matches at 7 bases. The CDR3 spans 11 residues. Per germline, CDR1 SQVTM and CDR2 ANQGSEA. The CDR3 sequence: CSVGQAYEQYF. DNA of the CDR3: TGCAGCGTCGGACAGGCCTATGAGCAGTACTTC.

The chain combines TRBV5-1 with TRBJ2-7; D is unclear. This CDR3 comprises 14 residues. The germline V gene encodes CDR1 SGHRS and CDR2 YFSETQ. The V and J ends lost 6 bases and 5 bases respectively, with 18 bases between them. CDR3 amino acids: CASIRRLPDHEQYF. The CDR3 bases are TGCGCCAGCATTCGGAGACTGCCCGACCACGAGCAGTACTTC.

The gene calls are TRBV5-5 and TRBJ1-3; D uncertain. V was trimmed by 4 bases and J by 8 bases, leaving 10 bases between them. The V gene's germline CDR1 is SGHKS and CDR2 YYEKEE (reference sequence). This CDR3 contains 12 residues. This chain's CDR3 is CASSIEHDTIYF. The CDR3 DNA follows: TGTGCCAGCAGCATCGAACACGACACCATATATTTT.

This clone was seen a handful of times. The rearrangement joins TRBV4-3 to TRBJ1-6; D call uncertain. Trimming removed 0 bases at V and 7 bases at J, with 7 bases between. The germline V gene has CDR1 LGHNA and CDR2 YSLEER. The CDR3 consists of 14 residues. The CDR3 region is CASSQDGGNSPLHF. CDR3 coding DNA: TGCGCCAGCAGCCAAGATGGCGGCAATTCACCCCTCCACTTT.

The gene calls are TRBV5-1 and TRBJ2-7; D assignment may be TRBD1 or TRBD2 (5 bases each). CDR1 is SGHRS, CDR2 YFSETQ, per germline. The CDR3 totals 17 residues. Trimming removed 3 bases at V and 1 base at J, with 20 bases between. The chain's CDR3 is CASSYGQPGTRSYEQYF. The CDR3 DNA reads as TGCGCCAGCAGCTACGGACAACCCGGGACCAGGTCCTACGAGCAGTACTTC. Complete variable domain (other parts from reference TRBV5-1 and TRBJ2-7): KAGVTQTPRYLIKTRGQQVTLSCSPISGHRSVSWYQQTPGQGLQFLFEYFSETQRNKGNFPGRFSGRQFSNSRSEMNVSTLELGDSALYLCASSYGQPGTRSYEQYFGPGTRLTVT.

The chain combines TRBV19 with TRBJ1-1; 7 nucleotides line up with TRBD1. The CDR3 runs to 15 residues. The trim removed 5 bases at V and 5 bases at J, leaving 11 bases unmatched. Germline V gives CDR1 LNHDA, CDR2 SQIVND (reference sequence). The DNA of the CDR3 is TGTGCCAGTAGTCCGACAGGGTCGGGGGGGACTGAAGCTTTCTTT. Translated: CASSPTGSGGTEAFF. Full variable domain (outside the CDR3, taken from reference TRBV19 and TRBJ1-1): DGGITQSPKYLFRKEGQNVTLSCEQNLNHDAMYWYRQDPGQGLRLIYYSQIVNDFQKGDIAEGYSVSREKKESFPLTVTSAQKNPTAFYLCASSPTGSGGTEAFFGQGTRLTVV.

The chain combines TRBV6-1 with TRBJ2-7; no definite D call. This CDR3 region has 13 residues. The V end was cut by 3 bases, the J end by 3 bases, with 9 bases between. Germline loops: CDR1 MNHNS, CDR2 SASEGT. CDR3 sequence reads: CASSDSGYYEQYF. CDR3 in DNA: TGTGCCAGCAGTGATTCTGGGTACTACGAGCAGTACTTC.

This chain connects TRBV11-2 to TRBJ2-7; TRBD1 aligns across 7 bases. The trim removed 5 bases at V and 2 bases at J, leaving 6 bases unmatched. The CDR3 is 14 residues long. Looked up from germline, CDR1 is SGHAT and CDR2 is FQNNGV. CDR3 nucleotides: TGTGCCAGCAGCCCACGGGACAGTCCCTACGAGCAGTACTTC. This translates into CASSPRDSPYEQYF.

CDR3 sequence reads: CASSTQTGGADTQYF. In DNA form, the CDR3 reads TGTGCCAGCAGTACCCAGACAGGGGGCGCAGATACGCAGTATTTT. The rearrangement links TRBV27 to TRBJ2-3; 10 bases agree with TRBD1. This CDR3 has 15 residues. V dropped 5 bases and J dropped 4; count of bases not matched to a gene: 6. CDR1 is MNHEY and CDR2 is SMNVEV in the germline V gene (reference sequence).

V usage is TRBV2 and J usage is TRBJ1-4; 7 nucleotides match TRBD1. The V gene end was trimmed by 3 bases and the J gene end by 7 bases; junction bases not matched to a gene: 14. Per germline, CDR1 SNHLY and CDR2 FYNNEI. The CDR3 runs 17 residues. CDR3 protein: CASSDIVTEGAGEKLFF. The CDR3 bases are TGTGCCAGCAGTGATATAGTTACAGAGGGGGCCGGTGAAAAACTGTTTTTT.

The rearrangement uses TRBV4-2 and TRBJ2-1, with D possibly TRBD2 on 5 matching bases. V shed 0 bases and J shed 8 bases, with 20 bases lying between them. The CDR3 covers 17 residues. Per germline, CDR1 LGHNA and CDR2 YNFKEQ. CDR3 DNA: TGTGCCAGCAGCCAAGAAACGGACGGGAACGGTTTCTATGAGCAGTTCTTC. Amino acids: CASSQETDGNGFYEQFF.

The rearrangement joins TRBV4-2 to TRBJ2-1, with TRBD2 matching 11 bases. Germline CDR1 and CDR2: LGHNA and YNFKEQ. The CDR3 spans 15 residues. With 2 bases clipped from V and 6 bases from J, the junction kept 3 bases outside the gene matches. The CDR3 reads CASSQRLAGPNEQFF. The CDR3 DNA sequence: TGTGCCAGCAGCCAACGACTAGCGGGACCCAATGAGCAGTTCTTC.

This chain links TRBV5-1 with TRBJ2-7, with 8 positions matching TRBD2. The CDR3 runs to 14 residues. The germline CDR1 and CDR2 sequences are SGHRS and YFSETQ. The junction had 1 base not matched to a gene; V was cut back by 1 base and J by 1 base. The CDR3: CASSLSSGSYEQYF. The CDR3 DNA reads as TGCGCCAGCAGCTTGTCTAGCGGGTCCTACGAGCAGTACTTC.

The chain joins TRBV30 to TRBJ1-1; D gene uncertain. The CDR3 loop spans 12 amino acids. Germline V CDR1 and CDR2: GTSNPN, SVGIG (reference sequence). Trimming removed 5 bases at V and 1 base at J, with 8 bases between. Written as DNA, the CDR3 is TGTGCCTGGGCGGAGGGGAACACTGAAGCTTTCTTT. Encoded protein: CAWAEGNTEAFF.

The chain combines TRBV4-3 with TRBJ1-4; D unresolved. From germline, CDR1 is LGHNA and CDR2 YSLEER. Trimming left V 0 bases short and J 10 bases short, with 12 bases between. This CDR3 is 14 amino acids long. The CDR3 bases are TGCGCCAGCAGCCAAGACGGGGTGAAGGGAAAACTGTTTTTT. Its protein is CASSQDGVKGKLFF.

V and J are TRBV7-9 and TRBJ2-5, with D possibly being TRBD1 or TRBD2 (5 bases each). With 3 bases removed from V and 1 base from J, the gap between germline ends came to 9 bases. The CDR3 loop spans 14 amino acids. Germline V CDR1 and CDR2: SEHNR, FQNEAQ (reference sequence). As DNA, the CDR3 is TGTGCCAGCAGCTTTACCGGGACCCAAGAGACCCAGTACTTC. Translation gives CASSFTGTQETQYF.

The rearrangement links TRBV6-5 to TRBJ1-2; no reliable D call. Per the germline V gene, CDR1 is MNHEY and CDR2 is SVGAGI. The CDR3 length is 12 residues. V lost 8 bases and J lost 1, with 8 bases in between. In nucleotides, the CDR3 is TGTGCCAGCGTAGGCAGTAACTATGGCTACACCTTC. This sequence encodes CASVGSNYGYTF.